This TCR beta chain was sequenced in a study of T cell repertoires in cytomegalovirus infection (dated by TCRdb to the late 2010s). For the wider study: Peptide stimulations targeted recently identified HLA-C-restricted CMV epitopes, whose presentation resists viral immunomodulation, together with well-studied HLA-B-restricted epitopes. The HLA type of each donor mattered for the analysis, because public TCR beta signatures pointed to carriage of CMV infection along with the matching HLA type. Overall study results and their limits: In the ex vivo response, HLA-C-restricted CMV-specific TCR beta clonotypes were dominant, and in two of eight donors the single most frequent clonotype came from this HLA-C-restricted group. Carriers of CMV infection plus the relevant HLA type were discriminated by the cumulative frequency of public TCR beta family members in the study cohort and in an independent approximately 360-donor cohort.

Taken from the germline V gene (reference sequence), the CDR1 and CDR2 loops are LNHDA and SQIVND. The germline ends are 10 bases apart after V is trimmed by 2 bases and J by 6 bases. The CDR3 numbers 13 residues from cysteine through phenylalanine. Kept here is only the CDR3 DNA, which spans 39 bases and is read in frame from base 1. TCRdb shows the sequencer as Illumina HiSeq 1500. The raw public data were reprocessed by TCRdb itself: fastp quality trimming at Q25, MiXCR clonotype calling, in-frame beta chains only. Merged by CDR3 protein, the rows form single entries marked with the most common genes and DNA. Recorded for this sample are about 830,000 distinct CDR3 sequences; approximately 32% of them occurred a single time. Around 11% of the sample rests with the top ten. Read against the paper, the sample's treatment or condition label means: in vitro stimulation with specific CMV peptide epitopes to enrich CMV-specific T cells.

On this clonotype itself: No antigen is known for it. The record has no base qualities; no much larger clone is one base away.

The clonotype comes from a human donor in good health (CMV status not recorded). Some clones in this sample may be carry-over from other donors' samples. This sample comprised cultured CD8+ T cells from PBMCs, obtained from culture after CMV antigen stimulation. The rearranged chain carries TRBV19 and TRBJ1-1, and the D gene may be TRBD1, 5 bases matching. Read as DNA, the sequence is TGTGCCAGTAGTATAAGTCGGGGCGCTGAAGCTTTCTTT. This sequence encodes CASSISRGAEAFF.